The rows below give T cell receptor beta chains drawn from one sample of a study of T-cell reconstitution after alpha-beta-depleted transplantation in children. In TCRdb, the PCR reads were re-called with MiXCR into one record per CDR3 protein. This table holds 300,000 to 400,000 distinct CDR3 sequences, roughly 17% found once. The sequencing used PBMCs, mostly from graft donor cells, collected 360 days after TCRalphabeta/CD19-depleted stem cell transplant. These receptors were collected from a male patient between 2 and 15 years old who had a stem cell transplant for acute lymphoblastic leukemia, so the T cells may come from the graft donor. The CDR3 runs from the conserved cysteine through the conserved F or W. Each record gives: V gene, D gene, J gene, clone size, CDR3 DNA, CDR3 protein. The D gene is left open where the match is weak. Clone size is shown for a subset of rows, as once, few, many or a class of expanded clone.

V: TRBV7-9; D: -; J: TRBJ2-3; size: -; DNA: TGTGCCAGCAGCGATTGGACAGATACGCAGTATTTT; CDR3: CASSDWTDTQYF
V: TRBV5-1; D: TRBD2; J: TRBJ2-5; size: few; DNA: TGCGCCAGCAGCTTAGCCCTCCTTAGCGGGAGTAAAGAGACCCAGTACTTC; CDR3: CASSLALLSGSKETQYF
V: TRBV20-1; D: -; J: TRBJ1-1; size: -; DNA: TGCAGTGCTTGGGGGGGAGGTGGAGCTTTCTTT; CDR3: CSAWGGGGAFF
V: TRBV12-3/TRBV12-4; D: TRBD1; J: TRBJ2-1; size: -; DNA: TGTGCCAGCAGTTTCCGGGACAGGGGGTGGTACAATGAGCAGTTCTTC; CDR3: CASSFRDRGWYNEQFF
V: TRBV12-3/TRBV12-4; D: TRBD1; J: TRBJ1-5; size: few; DNA: TGTGCCAGCACCCTGACAGGGGGTAGCAATCAGCCCCAGCATTTT; CDR3: CASTLTGGSNQPQHF
V: TRBV20-1; D: -; J: TRBJ2-7; size: -; DNA: TGCAGTGCTGTAGCTTTGTTTTCCGGGAGTGGTTCCTACGAGCAGTACTTC; CDR3: CSAVALFSGSGSYEQYF
V: TRBV9; D: TRBD2; J: TRBJ2-3; size: few; DNA: TGTGCCAGCAGCGGGGGGGACTATCGCCTTACAGATACGCAGTATTTT; CDR3: CASSGGDYRLTDTQYF
V: TRBV5-1; D: -; J: TRBJ1-1; size: few; DNA: TGCGCCAGCAGCCTCCTTAGTGTCCCGAACACTGAAGCTTTCTTT; CDR3: CASSLLSVPNTEAFF
V: TRBV29-1; D: -; J: TRBJ1-1; size: -; DNA: TGCAGCGCCCAGACAGGGAACACTGAAGCTTTCTTT; CDR3: CSAQTGNTEAFF
V: TRBV6-5; D: TRBD2; J: TRBJ2-1; size: many; DNA: TGTGCCAGCAGTTACGCCCCCCGGGAGGGTATTGAGCAGTTCTTC; CDR3: CASSYAPREGIEQFF
V: TRBV12-3/TRBV12-4; D: -; J: TRBJ1-3; size: -; DNA: TGTGCCAGCAGTTTATTAGCTGGAAACACCATATATTTT; CDR3: CASSLLAGNTIYF
V: TRBV6-2/TRBV6-3; D: -; J: TRBJ2-3; size: -; DNA: TGTGCCAGCAGTTATGAGGGATCCACAGATACGCAGTATTTT; CDR3: CASSYEGSTDTQYF
V: TRBV4-3; D: TRBD2; J: TRBJ2-7; size: few; DNA: TGCGCCAGCAGCCAAGTTCCGACTAGCGGCGACGAGCAGTACTTC; CDR3: CASSQVPTSGDEQYF
V: TRBV5-1; D: TRBD2; J: TRBJ2-1; size: -; DNA: TGCGCCAGCAGCCGCGCGGGAGTCGGCAACAATGAGCAGTTCTTC; CDR3: CASSRAGVGNNEQFF
V: TRBV6-5; D: TRBD1; J: TRBJ2-1; size: -; DNA: TGTGCCAGCAGTTCCCAGCTACAGGGGGAGCAGTTCTTC; CDR3: CASSSQLQGEQFF
V: TRBV29-1; D: -; J: TRBJ1-5; size: -; DNA: TGCAGCGTTAGGGTGGATAGCAATCAGCCCCAGCATTTT; CDR3: CSVRVDSNQPQHF
V: TRBV28; D: -; J: TRBJ2-3; size: few; DNA: TGTGCCAGCAGTTTAAAGGCGAGTCCCACAGATACGCAGTATTTT; CDR3: CASSLKASPTDTQYF
V: TRBV9; D: -; J: TRBJ1-5; size: many; DNA: TGTGCCAGCAGCGTAGGGGACCTCCTGGGGCAGCCCCAGCATTTT; CDR3: CASSVGDLLGQPQHF
V: TRBV12-3/TRBV12-4; D: TRBD2; J: TRBJ2-1; size: few; DNA: TGTGCCAGCAGCATCCCCAGCGGGAACTACAATGAGCAGTTCTTC; CDR3: CASSIPSGNYNEQFF
V: TRBV7-2; D: TRBD2; J: TRBJ2-7; size: -; DNA: TGTGCCAGCAGCGCCGGACTAGCGGGAGGTCGGCGCGAGCAGTACTTC; CDR3: CASSAGLAGGRREQYF
V: TRBV28; D: -; J: TRBJ2-2; size: few; DNA: TGTGCCAGCAGTTCTCAGGGTCCAGACACCGGGGAGCTGTTTTTT; CDR3: CASSSQGPDTGELFF
V: TRBV14; D: -; J: TRBJ1-5; size: -; DNA: TGTGCCAGCAGAGGCGCAGGAGGGGATAATCAGCCCCAGCATTTT; CDR3: CASRGAGGDNQPQHF